This T cell receptor beta chain was sequenced for a study of blood T cells in healthy people across ages (dated by TCRdb to about 2015). For the study in its entirety: In model experiments, template switching captured about one uniquely barcoded TCR beta cDNA molecule for every two T cells. For two donors (one aged 18 to 29 and one aged 80 or older), the study analyzed two additional independent replicas of 1 million unique cDNA reads from the same blood draw. Four age groups were formed from the donors: young (average about 17 years), middle-aged (around 40), aged (approximately 60) and long-lived (roughly 81). Age-related changes in TCR beta repertoire diversity were measured in the study by deep sequencing normalized with unique cDNA molecular identifiers.

The full study reports these points: Observed TCR beta diversity correlated strongly with the percentage of naive T cells measured by flow cytometry. Compared with the aged group, more naive CD4+ T cells, fewer expanded clones and increased TCR diversity were shown by the long-lived group, suggesting age selection. Estimates of total diversity based on one million sequenced T cells were regarded as lower bounds and as underestimates. Donor CMV infection status was unknown, potentially confounding age-related changes in expanded clonotypes. Since profiling was done on bulk unsorted PBMCs, naive and antigen-experienced compartments could not be conclusively compared. As age increased, observed TCR beta diversity per million T cells dropped in a roughly linear way, and a significant reduction was already evident by age approximately 40.

The library was built by means of 5' RACE. The instrument given in TCRdb is Illumina HiSeq 2500. A second PCR of about 6 to 11 cycles was run with a J-beta primer mix and a sample-barcoded 5' primer. A unique molecular identifier was introduced onto each TCR beta cDNA molecule by a template-switch 5' adaptor carrying 12 random nucleotides. At least 2.5 million CDR3-containing paired-end reads were obtained from each sample. First-strand cDNA synthesis was performed from all RNA using the Mint cDNA synthesis kit, with priming by a TRBC-specific oligonucleotide. All cDNA was treated with uracil-DNA glycosylase and then went through a first 18-cycle PCR with the universal primers M1SS and BC2_uni_R. In the original analysis: For normalization, 1 million high-quality reads were randomly selected from each sample, with every read carrying a distinct molecular identifier. Instead of being binned into consensus sequences, reads with shared molecular identifiers were discarded. CDR3 identification, clonotype clustering and error correction used MiTCR with a Q25 quality threshold and the strictest error-elimination algorithm. A nonparametric unseen species model with Euler transformation was used to estimate a lower bound on total TCR beta diversity. The public reads were reanalyzed by TCRdb: fastp trimming at Q25, MiXCR alignment, in-frame beta chains only. Entries are consolidated by CDR3 protein sequence, retaining the most common genes and DNA. TCRdb, not the authors, supplied the V and J calls. A total of some 850,000 distinct CDR3 sequences appear in this sample, roughly 26% of them only once. Jointly, the top ten make up about 2.9% of the sample.

The 39 donors, aged 6 to 90 years, were systemically healthy Caucasian individuals from Russia. Each donor gave approximately 10 milliliters of peripheral blood, collected into EDTA-treated Vacutainer tubes. Ficoll-Paque density-gradient centrifugation was used to isolate PBMCs, with at least 6 million obtained per sample. Trizol reagent was used to extract total RNA from PBMCs, with at least 5.5 micrograms per sample. For every donor, flow cytometry on a PBMC aliquot measured the percentage of naive CD45RAhigh/CD27high T cells. The CDR3 sequence holds 16 residues, the cysteine and phenylalanine included. Kept here is only the CDR3 DNA, which spans 48 bases and is read in frame from base 1. CDR1 and CDR2 are drawn from the germline V gene: KGHDR, SFDVKD. This clonotype was counted between two and nine times. The target of this receptor is not known. Qualities for individual bases were not recorded, and no much larger clone is one base off.

These data were also filed under a second study, of T cells of mothers and their children. As noted in the second study: Nine systemically healthy Caucasian individuals served as donors, namely three mothers together with their six children. cDNA synthesis consumed the entire amount of extracted RNA, loaded at around 1.5 ug RNA in each 15 ul reaction. In the second PCR, the M1S primer added sample barcodes and 2-4 random nucleotides. Over 8.5 million TCR beta CDR3 reads were obtained for each mother, and 2.7 million or so reads were obtained for each child. TCR recombination output is similarly shaped by thymic selection in related and unrelated pairs, with a minor effect exerted by inherited differences. Normalized repertoire overlap was always found to be slightly, but never significantly, higher in related mother-child pairs than in unrelated mother-child pairs. No persistent microchimeric T cell clones were found, with a detection sensitivity of roughly 92 clones per million clonotypes. The study used deep NGS to compare TCR beta repertoires of mothers and children, seeking features distinguishing related mother-child pairs from unrelated individuals. Mothers averaged 40 +/- 4 years of age and children averaged approximately 11 +/- 4 years. After adapter ligation was performed with NEBNext reagents, the libraries were sequenced on an Illumina HiSeq 2000 with 100+100 nt paired-end reads. Mother and child libraries were prepared a month apart and sequenced in separate runs to prevent cross-contamination. For each donor, somewhere between roughly 450,000 and 2,000,000 distinct TCR beta clonotypes were identified. Naive TCR beta clonotypes were estimated from low-frequency clonotypes matched to each donor's FACS-determined naive share, without sorting.

The receptor comes from a boy between 10 and 17 years old in good health. The chain uses TRBV24-1 and TRBJ2-5; 8 nucleotides in the junction match TRBD1. The end of the DNA is better explained by TRBJ2-1, so the J call may be wrong. Sequencing was done on a sample of blood. DNA sequence: TGTGCCACCAGTGATTTTACAGGGGGATTTTACAATGAGCAGTTCTTC. This translates into CATSDFTGGFYNEQFF.